A single sample gave rise to the 24 T cell receptor beta chains below, sequenced in a study of blood T cell repertoires in COVID-19. The repertoire was sequenced with immunoSEQ multiplex PCR; TCRdb's copy has only in-frame clones and lacks some. The repertoire consists of about 47,000 clones, with over 80% occurring once and the leading ten covering 15%. Input material: peripheral blood. All receptors derive from a man aged 55 to 70 with active COVID-19.

The chain carries TRBV5-4 and TRBJ2-1; 12 positions match TRBD2. From germline, CDR1 is SGHNT and CDR2 YYREEE (reference sequence). V lost 5 bases, J lost 0 bases, and 3 bases stayed unmatched. The CDR3 covers 16 residues. The CDR3 loop reads CASSSGLAGSYNEQFF. The DNA for the CDR3 is TGTGCCAGCAGTTCGGGACTAGCGGGCTCCTACAATGAGCAGTTCTTC.

This clone was found once. This sequence joins TRBV19 and TRBJ2-1, with a weak D call TRBD1 (5 bases). V was cut by 3 bases and J by 1 base, with 19 bases left in between. The CDR3 runs 18 residues. CDR1 and CDR2 from the germline V gene are LNHDA and SQIVND (reference sequence). CDR3 nucleotide sequence: TGTGCCAGTAGTATCTCCCAAGGGGCTGTGGGGTCCTACAATGAGCAGTTCTTC. This encodes CASSISQGAVGSYNEQFF.

This sequence joins TRBV4-3 and TRBJ1-6, with D unresolved. CDR3 length: 16 residues. Looked up from germline, CDR1 is LGHNA and CDR2 is YSLEER. V was cut by 4 bases and J by 6 bases, with 16 bases left in between. The CDR3, as DNA: TGCGCCAGCAGCCGCGTGGCAGAGCGGGCTAATTCACCCCTCCACTTT. Its translation is CASSRVAERANSPLHF.

The rearrangement uses TRBV7-2 and TRBJ2-7; 9 bases align to TRBD2. Trimming removed 4 bases from V and 1 base from J; junction bases left unmatched: 14. Germline assignment: CDR1 SGHTA and CDR2 FQGNSA. The CDR3 is 18 amino acids. The CDR3 here is CASSSQPGTSFLSYEQYF. The CDR3 nucleotides read TGTGCCAGCAGCTCCCAACCCGGGACTAGCTTTTTATCCTACGAGCAGTACTTC.

Only one count was recorded for this clone. The chain recombines TRBV3-1 (or the pseudogene TRBV3-2) with TRBJ2-3; 7 bases map to TRBD1. Trimming at V came to 2 bases and at J to 0 bases, leaving 2 bases not matched to a gene. Germline V gene lookup returns CDR1 LGHDT and CDR2 YNNKEL (reference sequence). This CDR3 is built from 15 residues. The CDR3 loop reads CASSQPGGSTDTQYF. The DNA for the CDR3 is TGTGCCAGCAGCCAACCAGGGGGTAGCACAGATACGCAGTATTTT.

V is TRBV7-2 and J is TRBJ2-2, with a tentative D call TRBD2 (5 bases). The CDR3 spans 16 residues. V dropped 2 bases and J dropped 4 bases, with 14 bases sitting between them. The V gene's germline CDR1 is SGHTA and CDR2 FQGNSA. CDR3 sequence (DNA): TGTGCCAGCAGCTTAAGGCCGGGGATTGGCACCGGGGAGCTGTTTTTT. Encoded protein: CASSLRPGIGTGELFF.

There are a few counts of this clone. The rearrangement links TRBV3-1 (or the pseudogene TRBV3-2) to TRBJ2-5, with 10 nucleotides matching TRBD2. Trimming removed 1 base from V and 4 bases from J; junction bases left unmatched: 9. Germline CDR1 is LGHDT and CDR2 is YNNKEL (reference sequence). CDR3 length equals 17 residues. The CDR3 spells CASSQVQRGGPGETQYF. Here the CDR3 DNA reads TGTGCCAGCAGCCAAGTACAGCGGGGGGGCCCTGGAGAGACCCAGTACTTC.

The chain links TRBV2 to TRBJ2-1; D might be TRBD2 (5 bases). The germline V gene has CDR1 SNHLY and CDR2 FYNNEI. Trimming shortened V by 7 bases and J by 1 base, and 11 bases separated the two germline ends. The CDR3 has 14 residues. CDR3 loop: CASKGGLSYNEQFF. In nucleotides, the CDR3 is TGTGCCAGCAAGGGCGGGCTTTCCTACAATGAGCAGTTCTTC.

The rearrangement uses TRBV10-2 and TRBJ1-4, with 9 nucleotides matching TRBD1. V shed 6 bases, J shed 5 bases, and the junction held 7 bases outside the gene matches. Per the germline V gene, CDR1 is WSHSY and CDR2 is SAAADI. The CDR3 has 15 amino acids. The CDR3 DNA is TGCGCCAGCAGGTCTACACAGGGGGCGAATGAAAAACTGTTTTTT. Its translation is CASRSTQGANEKLFF.

This rearrangement joins TRBV6-4 to TRBJ2-2, with 10 bases aligning to TRBD2. V lost 4 bases to trimming and J lost 1 base; unmatched junction nucleotides: 0. CDR3 length: 15 amino acids. Germline CDR1 and CDR2: MRHNA and SNTAGT. This chain's CDR3 is CASSASGGNTGELFF. The CDR3 DNA sequence: TGTGCCAGCAGTGCTAGCGGGGGGAACACCGGGGAGCTGTTTTTT.

This chain connects TRBV7-9 to TRBJ2-7; perhaps TRBD2 as D (7 bases). CDR1 is SEHNR and CDR2 is FQNEAQ in the germline V gene (reference sequence). The CDR3 loop spans 15 amino acids. Trimming took off 1 base at V and 0 bases at J, with 10 bases between the two ends. DNA of the CDR3: TGTGCCAGCAGCTTAGAGGCGGGGGCCTCCTACGAGCAGTACTTC. It encodes CASSLEAGASYEQYF.

The chain links TRBV11-2 to TRBJ2-7; D possibly corresponds to TRBD1 (6 bases). The CDR3 spans 14 residues. CDR1 and CDR2 (germline): SGHAT, FQNNGV. The germline V and J ends were trimmed by 5 bases and 3 bases, with 14 bases remaining between them. Here the CDR3 reads CASSPIGTSYEQYF. CDR3 DNA: TGTGCCAGCAGCCCTATTGGGACAAGCTACGAGCAGTACTTC.

The rearrangement uses TRBV19 and TRBJ2-7; D not certain. V was cut by 3 bases and J by 2 bases, with 14 bases left in between. Germline assignment: CDR1 LNHDA and CDR2 SQIVND (reference sequence). This CDR3 spans 15 amino acids. CDR3 bases: TGTGCCAGTAGTATTATCCAGGCCGAACCCTACGAGCAGTACTTC. It encodes CASSIIQAEPYEQYF.

The rearrangement uses TRBV5-1 and TRBJ2-1, with 9 nucleotides matching TRBD1. After removal of 4 bases from V and 2 bases from J, the junction contained 4 bases not matched to a gene. The CDR3 runs 15 residues. From germline, CDR1 is SGHRS and CDR2 YFSETQ. Here the CDR3 DNA reads TGCGCCAGCAGCCAGGGACAGGGTCCCTACAATGAGCAGTTCTTC. This translates into CASSQGQGPYNEQFF.

V usage is TRBV30 and J usage is TRBJ1-6, with TRBD1 identical over 7 bases. Per germline, CDR1 GTSNPN and CDR2 SVGIG (reference sequence). Germline trimming cut 2 bases from V and 7 bases from J; bases unmatched to any gene: 5. This CDR3 comprises 14 residues. CDR3 loop: CAWSSGTANSPLHF. CDR3 coding DNA: TGTGCCTGGAGTTCCGGGACAGCAAATTCACCCCTCCACTTT.

The V gene is TRBV20-1, the J gene TRBJ2-7, with TRBD2 as a possible D gene (6 bases). Germline values: CDR1 DFQATT, CDR2 SNEGSKA (reference sequence). The V end was cut by 3 bases, the J end by 0 bases, with 15 bases between. CDR3 length: 15 amino acids. CDR3 amino acids: CSASPGGGSSYEQYF. DNA for the CDR3: TGCAGTGCTAGTCCAGGTGGAGGGAGCTCCTACGAGCAGTACTTC.

The chain uses TRBV28 and TRBJ1-5; no clear D. This CDR3 has 12 amino acids. Germline V gene sequence: CDR1 MDHEN, CDR2 SYDVKM. V was cut by 5 bases and J by 4 bases, with 6 bases left in between. The CDR3 DNA is TGTGCCAGCAGTCCGGGGAATCAGCCCCAGCATTTT. It is translated as CASSPGNQPQHF.

The chain links TRBV29-1 to TRBJ2-5, with D maybe TRBD2 (6 bases). From germline, CDR1 is SQVTM and CDR2 ANQGSEA. This CDR3 has 13 amino acids. V gave up 7 bases and J gave up 3 bases, with 15 bases separating them. The CDR3 nucleotides read TGCAGCGCTGGGTCACTAGCTGAAGAGACCCAGTACTTC. Encoded protein: CSAGSLAEETQYF.

This clone came up a few times. V and J are TRBV18 and TRBJ1-1, with 7 bases fitting TRBD1. The germline V gene has CDR1 KGHSH and CDR2 LQKENI. The CDR3 is 12 amino acids. V gave up 3 bases and J gave up 8 bases; unmatched junction bases: 3. Here the CDR3 DNA reads TGTGCCAGCTCACCTGGACAGGCCGAAGCTTTCTTT. Its translation is CASSPGQAEAFF.

This clone was detected only once. The rearrangement joins TRBV5-6 to TRBJ1-4, with D maybe TRBD1 (5 bases). The CDR3 sequence is 15 residues long. Germline CDR1 and CDR2: SGHDT and YYEEEE. Deletions cut 0 bases from V and 3 bases from J, with 9 bases between. CDR3 amino acids: CASSLGRQPNEKLFF. In DNA, the CDR3 is TGTGCCAGCAGCTTGGGTAGACAGCCTAATGAAAAACTGTTTTTT.

By frequency in the sample, this clone is medium-sized. This rearrangement joins TRBV12-3 or TRBV12-4 to TRBJ1-5; D is uncertain. The CDR3 has 12 residues. Trimming stripped 6 bases from V and 5 bases from J, with 8 bases between. The CDR3 loop is CASRITDQPQHF. The CDR3 nucleotides read TGTGCCAGCAGGATAACAGATCAGCCCCAGCATTTT.

The V and J genes are TRBV15 and TRBJ1-5; 8 positions match TRBD1. The V segment lost 4 bases and the J segment 8 bases; nucleotides outside the gene matches: 7. The CDR3 extends over 14 amino acids. Germline V gives CDR1 LNHNV, CDR2 YYDKDF (reference sequence). CDR3 sequence reads: CATSISGGVEPQHF. In DNA, the CDR3 is TGTGCCACCAGCATATCAGGGGGCGTTGAGCCCCAGCATTTT.

This chain links TRBV28 with TRBJ1-1; 9 nucleotides line up with TRBD1. CDR1 and CDR2 from the germline V gene are MDHEN and SYDVKM. J gave up 4 bases and V 6 bases, and 15 bases lay outside the gene matches. The CDR3 totals 17 residues. For the CDR3, the DNA is TGTGCCAGCAGGGCACCGAGGACAGGGGTGGGTTTCACTGAAGCTTTCTTT. Amino acid sequence: CASRAPRTGVGFTEAFF.

As DNA, the CDR3 is TGTGCCAGCAGCTCCGGGACAGGCTATAATTCACCCCTCCACTTT. As protein: CASSSGTGYNSPLHF. V gene TRBV5-4 combines with J gene TRBJ1-6; 8 nucleotides align to TRBD1. Germline V lookup: CDR1 SGHNT, CDR2 YYREEE (reference sequence). The ends lost 3 bases at V and 3 bases at J; junction bases unmatched: 2. The CDR3 contains 15 residues. Full variable domain (outside the CDR3, taken from reference TRBV5-4 and TRBJ1-6): ETGVTQSPTHLIKTRGQQVTLRCSSQSGHNTVSWYQQALGQGPQFIFQYYREEENGRGNFPPRFSGLQFPNYSSELNVNALELDDSALYLCASSSGTGYNSPLHFGNGTRLTVT.